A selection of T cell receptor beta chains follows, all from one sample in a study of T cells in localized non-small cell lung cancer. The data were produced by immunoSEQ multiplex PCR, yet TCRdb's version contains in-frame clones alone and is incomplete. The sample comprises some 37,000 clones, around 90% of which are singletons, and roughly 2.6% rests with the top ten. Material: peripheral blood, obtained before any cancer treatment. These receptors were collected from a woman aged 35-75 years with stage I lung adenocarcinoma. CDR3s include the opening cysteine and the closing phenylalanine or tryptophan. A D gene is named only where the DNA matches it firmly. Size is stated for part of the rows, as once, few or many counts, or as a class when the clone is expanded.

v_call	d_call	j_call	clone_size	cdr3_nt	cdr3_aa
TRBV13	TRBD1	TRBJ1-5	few	TGTGCCAGCAGCCGGACAGGGGATCAGCCCCAGCATTTT	CASSRTGDQPQHF
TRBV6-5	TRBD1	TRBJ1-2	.	TGTGCCAGCAGTTACTCTACAGGGGGCGGGTATGGCTACACCTTC	CASSYSTGGGYGYTF
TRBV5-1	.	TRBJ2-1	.	TGCGCCAGCAGCCTAGGACCCAACAATGAGCAGTTCTTC	CASSLGPNNEQFF
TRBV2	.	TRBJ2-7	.	TGTGCCAGCAGTGAAGGCCTGACCTCCTACGAGCAGTACTTC	CASSEGLTSYEQYF
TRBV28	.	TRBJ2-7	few	TGTGCCAGCAGCCTCCCGGCGGACGAGCAGTACTTC	CASSLPADEQYF
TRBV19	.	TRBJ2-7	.	TGTGCCAGTAGTCTTCATGGGAACCCGAGCTCCTACGAGCAGTACTTC	CASSLHGNPSSYEQYF
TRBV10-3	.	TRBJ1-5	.	TGTGCCATCAGTGATTCCCTTAGGGGGGTACAGCCCCAGCATTTT	CAISDSLRGVQPQHF
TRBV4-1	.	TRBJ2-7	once	TGCGCCAGCAGCCAAGGTCGATTAGACTACGAGCAGTACTTC	CASSQGRLDYEQYF
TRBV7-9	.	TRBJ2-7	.	TGTGCCAGCACCCGTAAGGGGGACGAGGGTCAGCAGTACTTC	CASTRKGDEGQQYF
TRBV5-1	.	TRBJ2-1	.	TGCGCCAGCACCCCGACTCTAAGCTCCTACAATGAGCAGTTCTTC	CASTPTLSSYNEQFF
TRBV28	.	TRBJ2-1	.	TGTGCCAGCAGTTTAGGGTCTCCCGGACTGACTTACAATGAGCAGTTCTTC	CASSLGSPGLTYNEQFF
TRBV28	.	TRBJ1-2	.	TGTGCCAGCAACCCCGGAGGGGCCAACTCTAACTATGGCTACACCTTC	CASNPGGANSNYGYTF
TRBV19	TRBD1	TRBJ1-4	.	TGTGCCAGTCGGACAGGGGGAGATGAAAAACTGTTTTTT	CASRTGGDEKLFF
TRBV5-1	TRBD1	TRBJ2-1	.	TGCGCCAGCAGCTTGGATCCGGGACAGGGGTACAATGAGCAGTTCTTC	CASSLDPGQGYNEQFF
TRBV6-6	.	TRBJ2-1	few	TGTGCCAGCAGTTACCTGGCGGGATACTCCTACAATGAGCAGTTCTTC	CASSYLAGYSYNEQFF
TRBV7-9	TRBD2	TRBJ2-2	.	TGTGCCAGCAGCTTAGCTAGCGGGAGTTTGTCCGGGGAGCTGTTTTTT	CASSLASGSLSGELFF